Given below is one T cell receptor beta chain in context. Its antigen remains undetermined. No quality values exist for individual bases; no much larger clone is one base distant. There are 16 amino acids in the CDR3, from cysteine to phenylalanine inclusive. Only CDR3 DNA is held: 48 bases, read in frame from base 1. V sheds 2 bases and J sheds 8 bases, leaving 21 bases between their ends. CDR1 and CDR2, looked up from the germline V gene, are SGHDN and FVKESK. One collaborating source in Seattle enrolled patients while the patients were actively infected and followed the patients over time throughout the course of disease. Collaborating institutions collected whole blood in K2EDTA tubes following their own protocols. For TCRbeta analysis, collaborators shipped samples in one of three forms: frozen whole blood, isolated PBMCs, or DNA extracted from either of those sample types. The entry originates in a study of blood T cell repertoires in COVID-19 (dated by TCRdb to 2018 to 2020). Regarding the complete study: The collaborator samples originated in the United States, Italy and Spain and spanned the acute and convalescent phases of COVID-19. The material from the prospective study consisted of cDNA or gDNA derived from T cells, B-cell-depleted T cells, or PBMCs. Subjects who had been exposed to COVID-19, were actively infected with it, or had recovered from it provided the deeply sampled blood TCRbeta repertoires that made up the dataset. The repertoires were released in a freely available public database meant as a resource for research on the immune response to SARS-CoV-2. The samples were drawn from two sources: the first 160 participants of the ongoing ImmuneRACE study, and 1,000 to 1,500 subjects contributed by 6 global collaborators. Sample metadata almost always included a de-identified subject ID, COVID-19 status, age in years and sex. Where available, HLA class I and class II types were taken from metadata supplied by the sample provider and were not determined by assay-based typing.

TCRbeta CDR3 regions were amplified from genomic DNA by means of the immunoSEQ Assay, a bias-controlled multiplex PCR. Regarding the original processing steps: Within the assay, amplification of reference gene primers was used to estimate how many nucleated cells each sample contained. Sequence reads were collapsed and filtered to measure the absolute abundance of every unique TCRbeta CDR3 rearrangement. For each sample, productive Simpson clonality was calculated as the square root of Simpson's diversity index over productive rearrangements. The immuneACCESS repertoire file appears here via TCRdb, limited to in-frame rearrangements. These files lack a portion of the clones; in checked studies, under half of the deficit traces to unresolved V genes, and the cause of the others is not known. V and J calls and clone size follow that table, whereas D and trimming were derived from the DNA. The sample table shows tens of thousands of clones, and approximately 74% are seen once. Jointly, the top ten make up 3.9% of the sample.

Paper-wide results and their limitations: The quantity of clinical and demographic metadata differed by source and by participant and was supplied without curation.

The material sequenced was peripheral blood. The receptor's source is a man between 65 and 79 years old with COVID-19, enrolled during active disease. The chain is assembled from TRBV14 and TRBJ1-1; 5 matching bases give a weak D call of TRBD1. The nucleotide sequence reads TGTGCCAGCAGCCAAAATTTCGGGGGGACTGATGGGGAAGCTTTCTTT. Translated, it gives CASSQNFGGTDGEAFF.